This TCR beta chain is from a study of blood T cell repertoires in COVID-19. CDR3 length: 21 residues. Trimming at V came to 0 bases and at J to 4 bases, leaving 17 bases not matched to a gene. Germline assignment: CDR1 SGDLS and CDR2 YYNGEE. Data came from immunoSEQ multiplex PCR; TCRdb stores just in-frame clones and leaves some out. The data hold approximately 400,000 clones, with around 87% observed a single time. Grouping used clinical history reported by participants in a survey and questionnaire. Sequenced sample: PBMCs or T cells enriched from blood (not recorded which). The genes are TRBV9 and TRBJ2-2; 11 bases match TRBD2. This receptor was obtained from a man aged 25 to 40 who had recovered from COVID-19. The CDR3 DNA is TGTGCCAGCAGCGTAGACCCCCGCCCCCTGACACTAGCGGGGGTCACCGGGGAGCTGTTTTTT. Amino acids: CASSVDPRPLTLAGVTGELFF. Complete variable domain (other parts from reference TRBV9 and TRBJ2-2): DSGVTQTPKHLITATGQRVTLRCSPRSGDLSVYWYQQSLDQGLQFLIQYYNGEERAKGNILERFSAQQFPDLHSELNLSSLELGDSALYFCASSVDPRPLTLAGVTGELFFGEGSRLTVL.